A single sample is the source of the 29 T cell receptor beta chains below, sequenced in a study of T cell responses to AZD1222 COVID-19 vaccine. Data came from immunoSEQ multiplex PCR; TCRdb stores just in-frame clones and leaves some out. The top ten hold more than 1.5% of the sample, which has around 140,000 clones, around 89% seen once. The material was peripheral blood, obtained on day 0 of AZD1222 vaccination. These receptors all stem from an adult in good health.

The V call is TRBV6-5, the J call TRBJ1-5, with TRBD1 as a possible D gene (5 bases). Germline V CDR1 and CDR2: MNHEY, SVGAGI. This CDR3 contains 13 residues. V lost 0 bases and J lost 16, with 16 bases in between. CDR3 sequence: CASSYSVSGNVHF. The CDR3, as DNA: TGTGCCAGCAGTTACTCGGTGTCAGGGAATGTTCATTTT.

This clone was counted once. This sequence joins TRBV19 and TRBJ1-6, with D unclear. The CDR3 has 12 residues. Germline V gene sequence: CDR1 LNHDA, CDR2 SQIVND (reference sequence). V lost 7 bases and J lost 5, with 6 bases in between. CDR3 DNA: TGTGCCAGTAACCGGAATAATTCACCCCTCCACTTT. It encodes CASNRNNSPLHF.

This clone appeared once. The chain links TRBV6-4 to TRBJ2-1; D ambiguous. V lost 4 bases to trimming and J lost 6 bases, with 16 bases between them. The CDR3 loop spans 15 amino acids. Germline V gene sequence: CDR1 MRHNA, CDR2 SNTAGT. The CDR3 region is CASSGVFTLSNEQFF. CDR3 sequence (DNA): TGTGCCAGCAGTGGTGTGTTCACCTTAAGCAATGAGCAGTTCTTC.

This chain connects TRBV4-1 to TRBJ1-2; D uncertain. In germline, CDR1 is MGHRA, CDR2 YSYEKL. V was pared by 0 bases and J by 4 bases, with 9 bases between. The CDR3 sequence is 14 residues long. DNA of the CDR3: TGCGCCAGCAGCCAAGAGGTGGAGGGCTATGGCTACACCTTC. This gives the protein CASSQEVEGYGYTF.

CDR3 protein: CASSLSPGTSGYNEQFF. Here the CDR3 DNA reads TGTGCCAGCAGCCTTTCCCCCGGGACTAGCGGGTACAATGAGCAGTTCTTC. The chain has TRBV13 and TRBJ2-1, with TRBD2 identical over 12 bases. This CDR3 has 17 amino acids. Germline V gene lookup returns CDR1 PRHDT and CDR2 FYEKMQ (reference sequence). Trimming took 5 bases from V and 4 from J; bases not matched to a gene: 9.

The chain joins TRBV5-1 to TRBJ2-7; a weak D match, TRBD2 (5 bases). The length of the CDR3 is 15 residues. Trimming took 0 bases from V and 6 from J, leaving 16 bases between them. Per germline, CDR1 SGHRS and CDR2 YFSETQ. In nucleotides, the CDR3 is TGCGCCAGCAGCTTGGGTTCCGGGATTCAGGCCGAGCAGTACTTC. Its protein is CASSLGSGIQAEQYF.

The chain is built from TRBV30 and TRBJ1-2; TRBD1 might be the D (5 bases). Germline lookup yields CDR1 GTSNPN and CDR2 SVGIG (reference sequence). This CDR3 contains 12 residues. With 2 bases removed from V and 8 bases from J, the gap between germline ends came to 12 bases. CDR3 in DNA: TGTGCCTGGAGTTGGGGGGGATCGGGCTACACCTTC. The encoded protein is CAWSWGGSGYTF.

Only a few counts were recorded for this clone. CDR3 amino acids: CASSKGTLERDYNEQFF. DNA for the CDR3: TGTGCCAGCAGTAAAGGGACCCTCGAACGAGACTACAATGAGCAGTTCTTC. This rearrangement joins TRBV9 to TRBJ2-1; the D gene could be TRBD1 or TRBD2 (5 bases each). From germline, CDR1 is SGDLS and CDR2 YYNGEE. The length of the CDR3 is 17 residues. Trimming left V 5 bases short and J 3 bases short, with 21 bases between.

This rearrangement joins TRBV6-1 to TRBJ1-3, with D perhaps TRBD1 (6 bases). V lost 2 bases, J lost 0 bases, and 20 bases lay in between. The CDR3 has 19 residues. Germline V gives CDR1 MNHNS, CDR2 SASEGT. The CDR3 reads CASSELAGGAAASGNTIYF. CDR3 nucleotide sequence: TGTGCCAGCAGTGAACTCGCTGGGGGGGCGGCCGCCTCTGGAAACACCATATATTTT.

The V gene is TRBV9, the J gene TRBJ1-4, with a tentative D call TRBD1 (5 bases). This CDR3 is 14 amino acids long. Deletions cut 1 base from V and 7 bases from J, with 11 bases between. Per germline, CDR1 SGDLS and CDR2 YYNGEE. The CDR3 reads CASSVSQGGEKLFF. As DNA, the CDR3 is TGTGCCAGCAGCGTAAGTCAGGGCGGTGAAAAACTGTTTTTT.

The rearrangement links TRBV4-1 to TRBJ1-2; 10 nucleotides match TRBD1. Germline-derived CDR1 and CDR2 are MGHRA and YSYEKL. The CDR3 runs 15 residues. With 5 bases clipped from V and 1 base from J, the junction kept 4 bases outside the gene matches. The CDR3 loop is CASSSRTGGNYGYTF. The DNA for the CDR3 is TGCGCCAGCAGCTCCAGGACAGGGGGTAACTATGGCTACACCTTC.

The gene calls are TRBV30 and TRBJ1-5; D remains ambiguous. Trimming stripped 3 bases from V and 1 base from J, with 13 bases between. Germline CDR1 reads GTSNPN; CDR2 reads SVGIG (reference sequence). The CDR3 has 15 residues. CDR3 residues: CAWRPAGTSNQPQHF. The CDR3 DNA reads as TGTGCCTGGAGACCAGCGGGTACAAGCAATCAGCCCCAGCATTTT.

The CDR3 spells CASSGYRDGEQYF. The DNA for the CDR3 is TGCGCCAGCAGCGGATACAGGGACGGCGAGCAGTACTTC. The gene calls are TRBV5-1 and TRBJ2-7; TRBD1 is a possible D gene (6 bases). There are 13 residues in the CDR3. CDR1 SGHRS and CDR2 YFSETQ come from the germline V gene. The V gene lost 4 bases and the J gene lost 6 bases, with 14 bases spanning the gap.

This chain joins TRBV25-1 and TRBJ1-2; TRBD1 might be the D (5 bases). The germline gives CDR1 MGHDK, CDR2 SYGVNS. The CDR3 extends over 12 amino acids. V was clipped by 7 bases and J by 4 bases, with 10 bases between them. CDR3 amino acids: CASTYGGYGYTF. CDR3 nucleotides: TGTGCCAGCACCTACGGGGGCTATGGCTACACCTTC.

J is TRBJ2-1 and V is TRBV7-2; no clear D gene. Trimming pared 1 base from V and 0 bases from J, leaving 10 bases between. The germline V gene has CDR1 SGHTA and CDR2 FQGNSA. The CDR3 is 16 residues long. The CDR3 nucleotides read TGTGCCAGCAGCTTAGACTTGCCCAGCTCCTACAATGAGCAGTTCTTC. Translation gives CASSLDLPSSYNEQFF.

V and J are TRBV9 and TRBJ2-5; TRBD2 aligns across 11 bases. Germline lookup yields CDR1 SGDLS and CDR2 YYNGEE. The CDR3 extends over 17 amino acids. Losses at the gene ends were 0 bases for V and 4 bases for J; bases not matched to a gene: 8. CDR3: CASSVGLAGGTRETQYF. As DNA, the CDR3 is TGTGCCAGCAGCGTAGGGCTAGCGGGAGGCACGAGAGAGACCCAGTACTTC. Combining the CDR3 with reference TRBV9 and TRBJ2-5 gives the whole variable domain DSGVTQTPKHLITATGQRVTLRCSPRSGDLSVYWYQQSLDQGLQFLIQYYNGEERAKGNILERFSAQQFPDLHSELNLSSLELGDSALYFCASSVGLAGGTRETQYFGPGTRLLVL.

Judged by abundance, this clone is medium-sized. This chain uses TRBV19 with TRBJ1-2; the D is unclear. This CDR3 comprises 15 residues. The germline gives CDR1 LNHDA, CDR2 SQIVND (reference sequence). Trimming cost V 9 bases and J 7 bases, with 24 bases left between them. The CDR3 spells CASLTSGGSVFGYTF. CDR3 DNA sequence: TGTGCCAGCCTTACGTCGGGAGGGTCGGTTTTTGGCTACACCTTC.

The chain joins TRBV18 to TRBJ1-1, with a tentative D call TRBD1 (6 bases). Germline V gives CDR1 KGHSH, CDR2 LQKENI. There are 15 residues in the CDR3. With 6 bases removed from V and 6 bases from J, the gap between germline ends came to 20 bases. The CDR3 bases are TGTGCCAGCTCCCTAGGGTTAGCAGGGGTGCCTGAAGCTTTCTTT. This sequence encodes CASSLGLAGVPEAFF.

The chain links TRBV18 to TRBJ2-1; 11 nucleotides align to TRBD1. The CDR3 runs to 15 residues. The V gene's germline CDR1 is KGHSH and CDR2 LQKENI. V was clipped by 2 bases and J by 7 bases; unmatched bases: 4. CDR3 residues: CASSPSGQGANEQFF. The DNA of the CDR3 is TGTGCCAGCTCACCATCCGGACAGGGGGCTAATGAGCAGTTCTTC.

The gene calls are TRBV3-1 (or the pseudogene TRBV3-2) and TRBJ1-5, with D unresolved. Germline V gene lookup returns CDR1 LGHDT and CDR2 YNNKEL (reference sequence). V was pared by 4 bases and J by 6 bases, with 10 bases between. CDR3 length: 13 residues. The CDR3 DNA reads as TGTGCCAGCAGCCGATATAGACGTCAGCCCCAGCATTTT. Protein: CASSRYRRQPQHF.

The chain carries TRBV28 and TRBJ2-5, with 7 bases that match TRBD2. The CDR3 totals 13 residues. The germline gives CDR1 MDHEN, CDR2 SYDVKM. With V trimmed by 5 bases and J by 9 bases, 9 bases remained unmatched. CDR3 residues: CASSPGGGGAQYF. The DNA for the CDR3 is TGTGCCAGCAGTCCCGGCGGTGGGGGGGCCCAGTACTTC.

This chain joins TRBV4-1 and TRBJ2-7; TRBD2 aligns across 10 bases. Germline V lookup: CDR1 MGHRA, CDR2 YSYEKL. V shed 0 bases and J 0 bases; nucleotides not matched to a gene: 8. The length of the CDR3 is 18 residues. CDR3 sequence: CASSQERGLAEISYEQYF. CDR3 nucleotides: TGCGCCAGCAGCCAAGAACGCGGACTAGCGGAGATCTCCTACGAGCAGTACTTC.

This clone appeared a single time. This chain joins TRBV19 and TRBJ2-7; no definite D call. Germline assignment: CDR1 LNHDA and CDR2 SQIVND (reference sequence). V was clipped by 3 bases and J by 2 bases, with 20 bases between them. CDR3 length: 17 residues. CDR3 DNA sequence: TGTGCCAGTAGTATGCCAGTGAGAAACCCAGACACCTACGAGCAGTACTTC. It specifies CASSMPVRNPDTYEQYF.

Only one count was recorded for this clone. The chain uses TRBV11-2 and TRBJ2-3, with D perhaps being TRBD1 or TRBD2 (6 bases each). V lost 5 bases and J 7 bases, leaving 19 bases between the germline ends. This CDR3 is built from 15 residues. Germline lookup yields CDR1 SGHAT and CDR2 FQNNGV. The CDR3: CASSQGRGISNTQYF. The DNA of the CDR3 is TGTGCCAGCAGCCAGGGGCGGGGCATCTCGAATACGCAGTATTTT.

The chain combines TRBV19 with TRBJ2-2; the D gene is possibly TRBD1 (6 bases). The germline gives CDR1 LNHDA, CDR2 SQIVND (reference sequence). This CDR3 has 14 residues. Trimming left V 8 bases short and J 0 bases short, with 10 bases between. The chain's CDR3 is CASGRDTNTGELFF. In DNA form, the CDR3 reads TGTGCCAGTGGCCGGGACACGAACACCGGGGAGCTGTTTTTT.

This rearrangement joins TRBV30 to TRBJ2-7; 8 bases are shared with TRBD2. CDR1 is GTSNPN and CDR2 is SVGIG in the germline V gene (reference sequence). Trimming at V came to 5 bases and at J to 3 bases, leaving 6 bases not matched to a gene. The CDR3 runs to 13 residues. In nucleotides, the CDR3 is TGTGCCTGGGGTAGCGGGACTAACTACGAGCAGTACTTC. Translation: CAWGSGTNYEQYF.

The chain has TRBV28 and TRBJ2-7; D assignment may be TRBD1 or TRBD2 (5 bases each). Trimming left V 3 bases short and J 7 bases short, with 10 bases between. The CDR3 spans 12 residues. The germline V gene encodes CDR1 MDHEN and CDR2 SYDVKM. The DNA of the CDR3 is TGTGCCAGCAGTTTGGGGGTAAGGGAGCAGTACTTC. Amino acids: CASSLGVREQYF. The full variable domain, its missing parts supplied by reference TRBV28 and TRBJ2-7, is DVKVTQSSRYLVKRTGEKVFLECVQDMDHENMFWYRQDPGLGLRLIYFSYDVKMKEKGDIPEGYSVSREKKERFSLILESASTNQTSMYLCASSLGVREQYFGPGTRLTVT.

This clone was seen once. This chain links TRBV4-1 with TRBJ2-7; D call uncertain. The germline gives CDR1 MGHRA, CDR2 YSYEKL. This CDR3 is built from 14 residues. V was clipped by 0 bases and J by 3 bases, with 9 bases between them. CDR3 DNA sequence: TGCGCCAGCAGCCAAGACCCGGAGAACTACGAGCAGTACTTC. Translation gives CASSQDPENYEQYF.

V is TRBV30 and J is TRBJ2-1; TRBD2 matches 11 bases. CDR1 is GTSNPN and CDR2 is SVGIG in the germline V gene (reference sequence). This CDR3 comprises 14 residues. Germline trimming cut 3 bases from V and 6 bases from J; bases unmatched to any gene: 4. CDR3 amino acids: CAWRTSGRSNEQFF. CDR3 sequence (DNA): TGTGCCTGGAGAACTAGCGGGAGAAGCAATGAGCAGTTCTTC. The full variable domain, its missing parts supplied by reference TRBV30 and TRBJ2-1, is SQTIHQWPATLVQPVGSPLSLECTVEGTSNPNLYWYRQAAGRGLQLLFYSVGIGQISSEVPQNLSASRPQDRQFILSSKKLLLSDSGFYLCAWRTSGRSNEQFFGPGTRLTVL.